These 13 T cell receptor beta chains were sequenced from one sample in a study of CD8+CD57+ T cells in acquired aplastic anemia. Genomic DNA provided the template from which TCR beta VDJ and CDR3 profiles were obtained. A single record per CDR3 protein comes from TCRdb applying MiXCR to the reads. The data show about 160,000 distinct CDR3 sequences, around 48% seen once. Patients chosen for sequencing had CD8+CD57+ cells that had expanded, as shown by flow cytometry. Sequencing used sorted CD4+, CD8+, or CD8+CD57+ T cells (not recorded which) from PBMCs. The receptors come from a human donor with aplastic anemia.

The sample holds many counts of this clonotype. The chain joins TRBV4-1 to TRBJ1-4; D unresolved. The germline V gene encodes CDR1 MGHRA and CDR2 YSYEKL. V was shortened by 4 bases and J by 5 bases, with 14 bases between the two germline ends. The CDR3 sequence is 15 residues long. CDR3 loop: CASSPRVSGNEKLFF. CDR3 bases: TGCGCCAGCAGCCCCCGTGTGAGTGGGAATGAAAAACTGTTTTTT.

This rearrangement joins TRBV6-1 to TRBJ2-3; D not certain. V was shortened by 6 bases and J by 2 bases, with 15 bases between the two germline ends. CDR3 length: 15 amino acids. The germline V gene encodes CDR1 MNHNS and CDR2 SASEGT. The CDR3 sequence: CASRVFYSNTDTQYF. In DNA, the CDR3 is TGTGCCAGCAGGGTTTTCTATTCCAACACAGATACGCAGTATTTT.

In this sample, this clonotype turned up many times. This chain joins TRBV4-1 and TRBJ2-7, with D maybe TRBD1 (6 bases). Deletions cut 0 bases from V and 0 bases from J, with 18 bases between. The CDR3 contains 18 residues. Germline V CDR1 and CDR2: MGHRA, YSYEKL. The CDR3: CASSQDSSALGGSYEQYF. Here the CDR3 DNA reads TGCGCCAGCAGCCAAGATTCCAGCGCCCTAGGGGGCTCCTACGAGCAGTACTTC.

CDR3: CATSRDVDYGYTF. CDR3 in DNA: TGTGCCACCAGCAGAGACGTGGACTATGGCTACACCTTC. The rearrangement links TRBV15 to TRBJ1-2, with D uncertain. CDR1 and CDR2 from the germline V gene are LNHNV and YYDKDF (reference sequence). V shed 0 bases and J shed 3 bases, with 5 bases lying between them. This CDR3 contains 13 residues.

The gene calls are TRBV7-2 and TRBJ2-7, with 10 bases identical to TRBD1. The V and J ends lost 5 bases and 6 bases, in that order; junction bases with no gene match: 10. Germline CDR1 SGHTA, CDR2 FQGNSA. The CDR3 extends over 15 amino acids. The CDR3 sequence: CASSPRPGQGTEQYF. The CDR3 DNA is TGTGCCAGCAGCCCGCGTCCGGGACAGGGGACCGAGCAGTACTTC.

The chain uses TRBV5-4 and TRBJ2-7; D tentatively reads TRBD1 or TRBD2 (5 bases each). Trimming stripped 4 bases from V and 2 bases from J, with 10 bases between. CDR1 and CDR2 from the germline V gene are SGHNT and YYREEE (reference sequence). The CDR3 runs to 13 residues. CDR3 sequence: CASSRDPPYEQYF. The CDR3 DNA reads TGTGCCAGCAGCAGGGACCCACCCTACGAGCAGTACTTC.

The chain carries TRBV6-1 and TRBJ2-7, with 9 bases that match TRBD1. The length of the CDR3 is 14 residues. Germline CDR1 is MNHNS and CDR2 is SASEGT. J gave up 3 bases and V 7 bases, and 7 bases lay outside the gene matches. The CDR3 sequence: CASTRGQGYYEQYF. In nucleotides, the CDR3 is TGTGCCAGCACCAGAGGACAGGGGTACTACGAGCAGTACTTC.

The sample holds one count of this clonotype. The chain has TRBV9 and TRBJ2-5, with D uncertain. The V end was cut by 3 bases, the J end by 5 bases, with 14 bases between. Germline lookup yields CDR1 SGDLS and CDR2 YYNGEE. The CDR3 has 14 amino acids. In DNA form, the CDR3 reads TGTGCCAGCAGCGCCTTTATGATCGGGGAGACCCAGTACTTC. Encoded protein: CASSAFMIGETQYF.

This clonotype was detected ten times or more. The CDR3 region has the DNA TGTGCCAGCAGCTTAGGTGGCCTCTACGAGCAGTACTTC. Translated, it gives CASSLGGLYEQYF. The chain is built from TRBV7-8 and TRBJ2-7; D is unresolved. The germline CDR1 and CDR2 sequences are SGHVS and FQNEAQ. Trimming removed 1 base at V and 3 bases at J, with 7 bases between. CDR3 length: 13 residues.

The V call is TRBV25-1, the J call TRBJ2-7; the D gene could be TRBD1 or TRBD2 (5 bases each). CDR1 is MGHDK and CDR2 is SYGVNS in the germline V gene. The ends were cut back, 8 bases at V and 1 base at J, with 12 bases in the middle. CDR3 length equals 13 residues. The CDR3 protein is CASGDGASYEQYF. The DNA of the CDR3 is TGTGCCAGCGGGGACGGTGCTTCCTACGAGCAGTACTTC.

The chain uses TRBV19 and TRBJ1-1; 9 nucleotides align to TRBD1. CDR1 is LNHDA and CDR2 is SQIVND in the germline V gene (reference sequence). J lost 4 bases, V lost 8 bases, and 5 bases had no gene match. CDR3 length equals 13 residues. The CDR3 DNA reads TGTGCCAGTGGGACAGGGCATACCACTGAAGCTTTCTTT. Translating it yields CASGTGHTTEAFF. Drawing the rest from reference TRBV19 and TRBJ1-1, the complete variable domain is DGGITQSPKYLFRKEGQNVTLSCEQNLNHDAMYWYRQDPGQGLRLIYYSQIVNDFQKGDIAEGYSVSREKKESFPLTVTSAQKNPTAFYLCASGTGHTTEAFFGQGTRLTVV.

For the CDR3, the DNA is TGCAGTGCTAGCCACTCAGGTAGGACCAACGAGCAGTACTTC. This sequence encodes CSASHSGRTNEQYF. The chain employs TRBV20-1 and TRBJ2-7; D ambiguous. The germline V and J ends were trimmed by 3 bases and 5 bases, with 17 bases remaining between them. The CDR3 totals 14 residues. The germline V gene encodes CDR1 DFQATT and CDR2 SNEGSKA (reference sequence).

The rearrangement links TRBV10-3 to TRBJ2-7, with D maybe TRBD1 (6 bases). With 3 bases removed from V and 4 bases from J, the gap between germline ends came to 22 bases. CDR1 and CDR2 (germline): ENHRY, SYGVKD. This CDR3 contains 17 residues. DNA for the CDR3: TGTGCCATCAGTGAACCCTCAAGACAGGCACTTTCGTACGAGCAGTACTTC. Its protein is CAISEPSRQALSYEQYF.